The next 21 T cell receptor beta chains were all read from a single sample in a study of graft-versus-host responses after intestinal transplantation. Researchers processed graft tissue to release intraepithelial and lamina propria lymphocytes. The method was immunoSEQ multiplex PCR; TCRdb's version includes in-frame clones alone and lacks a portion of them. The sample lists 15,000 to 20,000 clones; 75% to 85% were seen once. The source material was ileum tissue, sampled around 580 days after intestinal transplantation. The receptors originated from a human patient who received an intestinal transplant, so some T cells may come from the graft donor.

This chain connects TRBV5-1 to TRBJ2-5, with a weak D call TRBD1 (6 bases). The CDR3 has 14 amino acids. Germline CDR1 and CDR2: SGHRS and YFSETQ. V lost 3 bases to trimming and J lost 7 bases, with 16 bases between them. CDR3 in DNA: TGCGCCAGCAGCTCAGAGACAGGCTCCGGGACCCAGTACTTC. It codes for CASSSETGSGTQYF. Filled out from reference TRBV5-1 and TRBJ2-5, the complete variable domain reads KAGVTQTPRYLIKTRGQQVTLSCSPISGHRSVSWYQQTPGQGLQFLFEYFSETQRNKGNFPGRFSGRQFSNSRSEMNVSTLELGDSALYLCASSSETGSGTQYFGPGTRLLVL.

In this sample, this clone turned up a few times. The genes are TRBV5-4 and TRBJ1-4, with 9 positions matching TRBD1. The germline V gene has CDR1 SGHNT and CDR2 YYREEE (reference sequence). V trimming: 2 bases; J trimming: 8 bases; junction bases outside the gene matches: 4. CDR3 length equals 14 residues. The CDR3 DNA follows: TGTGCCAGCAGCTTACAGGGGGCAAAGGAAAAACTGTTTTTT. Its translation is CASSLQGAKEKLFF.

The V call is TRBV27, the J call TRBJ1-3; D gene uncertain. Trimming pared 5 bases from V and 0 bases from J, leaving 8 bases between. Per germline, CDR1 MNHEY and CDR2 SMNVEV (reference sequence). The CDR3 runs to 14 residues. CDR3 in DNA: TGTGCCAGCAGTAAACTGGACTCTGGAAACACCATATATTTT. This sequence encodes CASSKLDSGNTIYF.

The chain recombines TRBV6-5 with TRBJ1-1, with D hard to call. V lost 3 bases, J lost 7 bases, and 0 bases lay in between. CDR3 length: 9 residues. CDR1 and CDR2 (germline): MNHEY, SVGAGI. As DNA, the CDR3 is TGTGCCAGCAGTTATGAAGCTTTCTTT. Residues: CASSYEAFF.

The rearrangement links TRBV7-3 to TRBJ2-3; the D is unclear. CDR1 and CDR2 (germline): SGHTA, FQGTGA. This CDR3 spans 13 amino acids. V gave up 0 bases and J gave up 4 bases, with 5 bases separating them. CDR3 loop: CASSLTSADTQYF. The CDR3 nucleotides are TGTGCCAGCAGCTTAACCAGCGCAGATACGCAGTATTTT.

This clone was counted only a few times. This chain links TRBV6-9 with TRBJ1-6; perhaps TRBD1 as D (6 bases). V lost 3 bases to trimming and J lost 9 bases, with 12 bases between them. The CDR3 is 14 amino acids. From germline, CDR1 is MNHGY and CDR2 SVAAGI. DNA for the CDR3: TGTGCCAGCAGTTACGGGGACACGGTTTCACCCCTCCACTTT. It encodes CASSYGDTVSPLHF.

This clone was detected once. This rearrangement joins TRBV6-6 to TRBJ2-2, with TRBD1 matching 9 bases. V gave up 6 bases and J gave up 6 bases; unmatched junction bases: 8. Germline CDR1 is MNHNY and CDR2 is SVGAGI (reference sequence). This CDR3 has 15 amino acids. In DNA form, the CDR3 reads TGTGCCAGCAGCCTTGGACAGGGGTGGTCCGGGGAGCTGTTTTTT. Translating it yields CASSLGQGWSGELFF.

The chain couples TRBV4-1 to TRBJ1-1; D not resolved. Germline V gives CDR1 MGHRA, CDR2 YSYEKL. The CDR3 has 13 amino acids. V gave up 0 bases and J gave up 6 bases, with 8 bases separating them. This chain's CDR3 is CASSQEGPPEAFF. DNA of the CDR3: TGCGCCAGCAGCCAAGAGGGTCCCCCTGAAGCTTTCTTT.

The V gene is TRBV7-3, the J gene TRBJ1-1; D ambiguous. The V gene's germline CDR1 is SGHTA and CDR2 FQGTGA. CDR3 size: 13 residues. Deletions cut 1 base from V and 5 bases from J, with 8 bases between. The CDR3, as DNA: TGTGCCAGCAGCTTAAGTCGGGATACTGAAGCTTTCTTT. Translation: CASSLSRDTEAFF.

The chain couples TRBV5-1 to TRBJ2-3; D may be TRBD2 (5 bases). The CDR3 is 15 amino acids. Germline V gene data show CDR1 as SGHRS and CDR2 as YFSETQ. Deletions cut 1 base from V and 4 bases from J, with 13 bases between. CDR3 loop: CASSLSGGTSDTQYF. CDR3 in DNA: TGCGCCAGCAGCTTGAGCGGCGGAACCTCAGATACGCAGTATTTT.

Of note for this clone: Other nucleotide sequences in the sample specify the same CDR3. The genes are TRBV15 and TRBJ2-7; tentative D call: TRBD1 (6 bases). The CDR3 is 16 residues long. Germline values: CDR1 LNHNV, CDR2 YYDKDF (reference sequence). Trimming left V 5 bases short and J 0 bases short, with 17 bases between. CDR3 residues: CATSPPTGTTSYEQYF. The CDR3 DNA follows: TGTGCCACCAGCCCTCCCACCGGGACAACCTCCTACGAGCAGTACTTC.

The chain links TRBV5-1 to TRBJ1-2; 8 bases match TRBD1. Trimming at V came to 0 bases and at J to 8 bases, leaving 6 bases not matched to a gene. Germline V lookup: CDR1 SGHRS, CDR2 YFSETQ. This CDR3 contains 14 residues. The CDR3 sequence is CASSLARTGRGYTF. The CDR3 DNA follows: TGCGCCAGCAGCTTGGCCAGGACAGGGAGAGGCTACACCTTC.

This clone was seen only once. In the same sample, other DNA sequences code for this CDR3. The chain recombines TRBV18 with TRBJ1-5; D call uncertain. In germline, CDR1 is KGHSH, CDR2 LQKENI. The V and J ends lost 1 base and 4 bases respectively, with 5 bases between them. The CDR3 loop spans 13 amino acids. CDR3 residues: CASSPQGNQPQHF. The DNA for the CDR3 is TGTGCCAGCTCACCACAGGGAAATCAGCCCCAGCATTTT.

V is TRBV5-1 and J is TRBJ2-7, with TRBD2 matching 8 bases. The V gene end was trimmed by 0 bases and the J gene end by 5 bases; junction bases not matched to a gene: 7. Germline CDR1 reads SGHRS; CDR2 reads YFSETQ. This CDR3 is built from 15 residues. This CDR3 reads CASSLEATSVDEQYF. The CDR3 nucleotides read TGCGCCAGCAGCTTGGAAGCGACTAGCGTGGACGAGCAGTACTTC.

This chain joins TRBV19 and TRBJ2-1; 7 bases match TRBD2. Germline V gene data show CDR1 as LNHDA and CDR2 as SQIVND (reference sequence). The CDR3 is made up of 15 amino acids. The trim removed 5 bases at V and 0 bases at J, leaving 4 bases unmatched. DNA for the CDR3: TGTGCCAGTAGTGTAGCGGGTAGCTCCTACAATGAGCAGTTCTTC. It codes for CASSVAGSSYNEQFF.

The table lists this clone with a count of one. The CDR3 loop is CASSPRQGSTNEKLFF. CDR3 nucleotides: TGCGCCAGCAGCCCCCGACAGGGATCGACTAATGAAAAACTGTTTTTT. The chain carries TRBV5-1 and TRBJ1-4, with 7 bases fitting TRBD1. This CDR3 contains 16 residues. Trimming removed 4 bases from V and 2 bases from J; junction bases left unmatched: 8. Germline V gives CDR1 SGHRS, CDR2 YFSETQ.

CDR3 sequence (DNA): TGTGCCAGCAGTTTAAATACAGGGGTTCGCTCCTACGAGCAGTACTTC. The encoded protein is CASSLNTGVRSYEQYF. J is TRBJ2-7 and V is TRBV6-5; 7 positions agree with TRBD1. Trimming removed 4 bases from V and 0 bases from J; junction bases left unmatched: 9. The CDR3 covers 16 residues. CDR1 and CDR2 from the germline V gene are MNHEY and SVGAGI.

V gene TRBV5-5 combines with J gene TRBJ1-1; tentative D call: TRBD1 (5 bases). Trimming removed 0 bases at V and 6 bases at J, with 18 bases between. CDR1 is SGHKS, CDR2 YYEKEE, per germline (reference sequence). The CDR3 is 16 residues long. CDR3 coding DNA: TGTGCCAGCAGCTTGGTCCGGGGCGACAAGAGGCCTGAAGCTTTCTTT. Amino acid sequence: CASSLVRGDKRPEAFF.

The rearrangement joins TRBV29-1 to TRBJ1-3; maybe TRBD1 (5 bases). V was trimmed by 4 bases and J by 8 bases, leaving 18 bases between them. Germline values: CDR1 SQVTM, CDR2 ANQGSEA. The CDR3 is 14 amino acids. CDR3 amino acids: CSVVSPGVRDTIYF. DNA of the CDR3: TGCAGCGTTGTGTCTCCGGGGGTCAGGGACACCATATATTTT.

This chain links TRBV7-2 with TRBJ2-5; D perhaps matches TRBD1 (5 bases). The CDR3 is 14 amino acids. Looked up from germline, CDR1 is SGHTA and CDR2 is FQGNSA. Trimming took off 5 bases at V and 4 bases at J, with 14 bases between the two ends. The CDR3 DNA sequence: TGTGCCAGCAGCCTTCAGACAGAAGGAGAGACCCAGTACTTC. It specifies CASSLQTEGETQYF.

The chain combines TRBV7-2 with TRBJ2-7; TRBD2 matches 8 bases. Germline CDR1 reads SGHTA; CDR2 reads FQGNSA. This CDR3 spans 15 amino acids. J gave up 2 bases and V 1 base, and 4 bases lay outside the gene matches. The CDR3 spells CASSLGTSGTYEQYF. The DNA of the CDR3 is TGTGCCAGCAGCTTAGGAACTAGCGGAACCTACGAGCAGTACTTC.